The rows below give T cell receptor beta chains drawn from one sample of a study of blood T cell repertoires in COVID-19. Only in-frame clones appear in the TCRdb table, and some are missing; sequencing was by immunoSEQ multiplex PCR. Of under 250,000 clones in the sample, roughly 85% are singletons; the top ten hold about 2.7%. The sample comprised peripheral blood. These receptors were taken from a woman aged 35 to 49 with active or convalescent COVID-19. CDR3s include the opening cysteine and the closing phenylalanine or tryptophan. D genes are given only for firm matches. Only part of the rows carry a size: once, few, many, or a class if the clone is expanded.

d_call,v_call,j_call,clone_size,cdr3_aa,cdr3_nt
-,TRBV5-1,TRBJ2-1,-,CASSLGVGQYNEQFF,TGCGCCAGCAGCTTGGGTGTGGGGCAGTACAATGAGCAGTTCTTC
TRBD1,TRBV3-1/TRBV3-2,TRBJ1-1,once,CASSRRGFSLTEAFF,TGTGCCAGCAGCCGCAGGGGGTTCTCTCTCACTGAAGCTTTCTTT
-,TRBV27,TRBJ2-7,few,CASSFEGSYEQYF,TGTGCCAGCAGTTTCGAGGGTTCCTACGAGCAGTACTTC
TRBD1,TRBV5-8,TRBJ2-7,-,CASSFTPGTGSYEQYF,TGTGCCAGCAGCTTCACTCCCGGGACAGGTTCCTACGAGCAGTACTTC
-,TRBV5-1,TRBJ2-2,few,CASSVGRDSNTGELFF,TGCGCCAGCAGCGTAGGCCGGGACTCGAACACCGGGGAGCTGTTTTTT
TRBD2,TRBV4-2,TRBJ2-3,-,CASSQDWAGGSTDTQYF,TGTGCCAGCAGCCAAGATTGGGCGGGAGGAAGCACAGATACGCAGTATTTT
-,TRBV25-1,TRBJ1-3,once,CASSGYRDYSGNTIYF,TGTGCCAGCAGTGGCTACAGGGATTACTCTGGAAACACCATATATTTT
-,TRBV2,TRBJ1-5,-,CASGEGFNNQPQHF,TGTGCCAGCGGCGAAGGTTTTAACAATCAGCCCCAGCATTTT
TRBD1,TRBV7-9,TRBJ1-1,-,CASSLPPRGGDRGYAFF,TGTGCCAGCAGCCTCCCCCCCCGCGGAGGCGACAGGGGTTATGCTTTCTTT
TRBD2,TRBV6-5,TRBJ2-1,-,CASRKTSGNYNEQFF,TGTGCCAGCAGAAAGACTAGCGGGAATTACAATGAGCAGTTCTTC
-,TRBV7-2,TRBJ1-5,-,CASSVIQGGNQPQHF,TGTGCCAGCAGCGTAATACAGGGAGGCAATCAGCCCCAGCATTTT
-,TRBV30,TRBJ2-5,-,CAWRAAGSSQETQYF,TGTGCCTGGAGAGCCGCTGGGAGTTCCCAAGAGACCCAGTACTTC
-,TRBV2,TRBJ1-6,-,CASSEARVLSNSPLHF,TGTGCCAGCAGTGAAGCCCGGGTCTTATCTAATTCACCCCTCCACTTT
TRBD2,TRBV4-1,TRBJ2-1,-,CASSLIYLGTSNNEQFF,TGCGCCAGCAGCCTTATTTATCTCGGGACTAGTAACAATGAGCAGTTCTTC
-,TRBV12-2,TRBJ1-6,once,CASRLVRLDRHMFASPLHF,TGTGCAAGTCGCTTAGTACGTCTAGATCGGCATATGTTTGCTTCACCCCTCCACTTT
TRBD2,TRBV7-2,TRBJ2-1,-,CASSVAGDSSYNEQFF,TGTGCCAGCAGCGTAGCGGGGGACAGCTCCTACAATGAGCAGTTCTTC
TRBD2,TRBV7-9,TRBJ2-1,-,CASSLDSGGVPRSYNEQFF,TGTGCCAGCAGCTTAGATAGCGGGGGGGTCCCTCGGTCCTACAATGAGCAGTTCTTC
-,TRBV12-3/TRBV12-4,TRBJ2-7,-,CASSSTEWEQYF,TGTGCCAGCAGTTCGACAGAATGGGAGCAGTACTTC
TRBD2,TRBV15,TRBJ2-3,-,CATSRGWEGTDTQYF,TGTGCCACCAGCCGCGGGTGGGAGGGAACGGATACGCAGTATTTT
-,TRBV7-9,TRBJ1-4,once,CASSPQGEKLFF,TGTGCCAGCAGCCCCCAGGGAGAAAAACTGTTTTTT
-,TRBV4-3,TRBJ1-2,-,CASSQEGRPDYGYTF,TGCGCCAGCAGCCAAGAGGGGCGCCCCGACTATGGCTACACCTTC
TRBD1,TRBV4-2,TRBJ1-4,-,CASSQVQGRGNEKLFF,TGTGCCAGCAGCCAAGTACAGGGGAGAGGTAATGAAAAACTGTTTTTT
TRBD1,TRBV14,TRBJ1-1,-,CASSHIGQGPEAFF,TGTGCCAGCAGCCATATAGGACAGGGGCCTGAAGCTTTCTTT
-,TRBV4-3,TRBJ2-7,-,CASSQEWRGLAYEQYF,TGCGCCAGCAGCCAAGAGTGGAGGGGGCTCGCCTACGAGCAGTACTTC
-,TRBV6-1,TRBJ1-3,-,CASKVRGNSGNTIYF,TGTGCCAGCAAGGTTAGGGGCAACTCTGGAAACACCATATATTTT
-,TRBV29-1,TRBJ2-5,-,CSVGRAGAAGETQYF,TGCAGCGTTGGACGGGCGGGGGCCGCGGGAGAGACCCAGTACTTC
-,TRBV28,TRBJ1-2,-,CASSWPNLDGYTF,TGTGCCAGCAGTTGGCCCAATCTTGATGGCTACACCTTC
-,TRBV30,TRBJ1-4,-,CAWSGSGFNEKLFF,TGTGCCTGGAGTGGCTCGGGTTTCAATGAAAAACTGTTTTTT
-,TRBV6-6,TRBJ2-3,-,CASTQGRDTQYF,TGTGCCAGCACACAGGGGAGGGATACGCAGTATTTT
-,TRBV28,TRBJ2-3,-,CASSRLPSGTQYF,TGTGCCAGCAGTAGATTACCATCAGGGACGCAGTATTTT
-,TRBV7-8,TRBJ1-4,-,CASSSEGPATNEKLFF,TGTGCCAGCAGCTCCGAGGGTCCGGCAACTAATGAAAAACTGTTTTTT
TRBD2,TRBV27,TRBJ2-1,-,CASSLVSLAGNEQFF,TGTGCCAGCAGTTTAGTCTCCCTAGCGGGAAATGAGCAGTTCTTC
-,TRBV6-5,TRBJ1-2,-,CAGGEDSNYGYTF,TGTGCCGGGGGGGAGGACAGTAACTATGGCTACACCTTC
-,TRBV7-2,TRBJ2-7,-,CASSLGAYSYEQYF,TGTGCCAGCAGCTTAGGGGCCTACTCCTACGAGCAGTACTTC
-,TRBV5-8,TRBJ1-2,-,CASSLVHGGAGYGYTF,TGTGCCAGCAGCTTGGTTCACGGGGGGGCCGGGTATGGCTACACCTTC
-,TRBV2,TRBJ2-6,once,CASSEQISGANVLTF,TGTGCCAGCAGTGAACAAATCTCTGGGGCCAACGTCCTGACTTTC
TRBD1,TRBV30,TRBJ2-6,once,CACSETGTGANVLTF,TGTGCCTGCAGCGAGACAGGGACTGGGGCCAACGTCCTGACTTTC
TRBD1,TRBV2,TRBJ1-5,-,CASRITGGGGQPQHF,TGTGCCAGCAGGATTACAGGGGGCGGAGGTCAGCCCCAGCATTTT
-,TRBV12-1,TRBJ1-5,-,CASSTAGGPASHQPQHF,TGTGCCAGCAGCACCGCGGGGGGACCAGCATCTCATCAGCCCCAGCATTTT
TRBD2,TRBV13,TRBJ2-2,-,CASSISGGGTVNTGELFF,TGTGCCAGCAGCATTAGCGGGGGCGGGACGGTGAACACCGGGGAGCTGTTTTTT
-,TRBV2,TRBJ1-5,-,CASKNRVDQPQHF,TGTGCCAGCAAAAACAGGGTTGATCAGCCCCAGCATTTT
TRBD1,TRBV6-5,TRBJ1-4,many,CASQTGENEKLFF,TGTGCCAGCCAGACAGGGGAGAATGAAAAACTGTTTTTT
TRBD1,TRBV18,TRBJ2-3,-,CASSRQGAFSTDTQYF,TGTGCCAGCTCTAGACAGGGGGCATTTAGCACAGATACGCAGTATTTT
-,TRBV2,TRBJ1-2,-,CASNRHAYGYTF,TGTGCCAGCAATCGACATGCTTATGGCTACACCTTC
-,TRBV7-9,TRBJ1-3,once,CASSFVRGQNTIYF,TGTGCCAGCAGCTTCGTCAGGGGTCAAAACACCATATATTTT
TRBD2,TRBV30,TRBJ2-2,-,CAWSRGLAGAHTGELFF,TGTGCCTGGAGTCGCGGACTAGCGGGGGCGCACACCGGGGAGCTGTTTTTT
-,TRBV28,TRBJ1-1,few,CASTIGGARRTEAFF,TGTGCCAGCACCATCGGGGGGGCACGGCGAACTGAAGCTTTCTTT
-,TRBV19,TRBJ2-3,-,CASSIGRASIDTQYF,TGTGCCAGTAGTATAGGCAGGGCTTCCATAGATACGCAGTATTTT
-,TRBV5-5,TRBJ2-5,once,CASSPRVGETQYF,TGTGCCAGCAGCCCCAGGGTAGGGGAGACCCAGTACTTC
TRBD2,TRBV28,TRBJ2-3,-,CASSLAGGGPTDTQYF,TGTGCCAGCAGTTTAGCGGGCGGGGGACCCACAGATACGCAGTATTTT
TRBD1,TRBV6-5,TRBJ1-1,-,CASNDRGTNTEAFF,TGTGCCAGCAACGACAGGGGGACGAACACTGAAGCTTTCTTT
-,TRBV15,TRBJ1-3,-,CATSRGDRNTIYF,TGTGCCACCAGCAGAGGGGACAGAAACACCATATATTTT
-,TRBV10-3,TRBJ1-1,-,CAISEGGGYTEAFF,TGTGCCATCAGTGAAGGGGGGGGCTACACTGAAGCTTTCTTT
TRBD1,TRBV9,TRBJ1-6,many,CASSTRQGAHNSPLHF,TGTGCCAGCAGCACACGTCAGGGGGCGCATAATTCACCCCTCCACTTT
-,TRBV5-1,TRBJ2-5,-,CASSLDGTIRETQYF,TGCGCCAGCAGCTTGGACGGGACAATCCGAGAGACCCAGTACTTC